This passage covers 19 T cell receptor beta chains from one sample sequenced in a study of T cell changes during pregnancy in multiple sclerosis. Produced via immunoSEQ multiplex PCR; TCRdb's table is partial and in-frame only. The sample consists of some 100,000 clones, about nine tenths of them appearing once. The sample in question was peripheral blood, obtained after pregnancy. Receptors originate from a female donor with multiple sclerosis, enrolled in a pregnancy study.

The chain uses TRBV5-4 and TRBJ2-3, with 7 bases lining up with TRBD2. Trimming at V came to 0 bases and at J to 0 bases, leaving 1 base not matched to a gene. The CDR3 has 15 residues. Germline assignment: CDR1 SGHNT and CDR2 YYREEE (reference sequence). CDR3 sequence reads: CASSLGSGSTDTQYF. CDR3 bases: TGTGCCAGCAGCTTGGGTAGCGGGAGCACAGATACGCAGTATTTT.

The V gene is TRBV15, the J gene TRBJ2-6; a possible D gene is TRBD2 (6 bases). The germline V and J ends were trimmed by 1 base and 2 bases, with 12 bases remaining between them. The CDR3 totals 17 residues. Germline V lookup: CDR1 LNHNV, CDR2 YYDKDF (reference sequence). The CDR3 sequence is CATSRGVRGTGANVLTF. CDR3 DNA: TGTGCCACCAGCAGAGGAGTCCGGGGGACTGGGGCCAACGTCCTGACTTTC.

The chain uses TRBV11-3 and TRBJ2-3; D call uncertain. This CDR3 is 13 amino acids long. Trimming removed 8 bases at V and 3 bases at J, with 12 bases between. From germline, CDR1 is SGHNT and CDR2 YENEEA. CDR3 DNA: TGTGCCAGCGCCTTTCAGTTTACAGATACGCAGTATTTT. Translating gives CASAFQFTDTQYF.

This chain joins TRBV5-1 and TRBJ1-2, with D maybe TRBD1 (6 bases). The CDR3 length is 13 residues. Trimming cost V 3 bases and J 3 bases, with 9 bases left between them. The germline V gene encodes CDR1 SGHRS and CDR2 YFSETQ. The CDR3 DNA reads TGCGCCAGCAGCTCGACAGGAGACTATGGCTACACCTTC. It codes for CASSSTGDYGYTF.

The chain is built from TRBV5-1 and TRBJ1-1; TRBD1 aligns across 9 bases. The CDR3 contains 14 residues. Per germline, CDR1 SGHRS and CDR2 YFSETQ. V shed 3 bases, J shed 5 bases, and the junction held 5 bases outside the gene matches. CDR3 in DNA: TGCGCCAGCAGCTCGGGACAGGGTAGAACTGAAGCTTTCTTT. It encodes CASSSGQGRTEAFF.

The V call is TRBV18, the J call TRBJ1-1, with D unresolved. Per germline, CDR1 KGHSH and CDR2 LQKENI. Trimming stripped 2 bases from V and 6 bases from J, with 10 bases between. The CDR3 is 13 amino acids. The CDR3 sequence is CASSPIFSAEAFF. The CDR3 DNA reads as TGTGCCAGCTCACCAATATTCTCGGCTGAAGCTTTCTTT.

The chain links TRBV9 to TRBJ2-1, with D tentatively TRBD1 (6 bases). Trimming removed 6 bases from V and 0 bases from J, with 13 bases in between. The germline V gene has CDR1 SGDLS and CDR2 YYNGEE. The CDR3 is 15 residues long. Written as DNA, the CDR3 is TGTGCCAGCAACCCAGGGACAACCTCCTACAATGAGCAGTTCTTC. This encodes CASNPGTTSYNEQFF.

The gene calls are TRBV30 and TRBJ2-7; D gene uncertain. This CDR3 region has 12 residues. In germline, CDR1 is GTSNPN, CDR2 SVGIG (reference sequence). Trimming stripped 1 base from V and 2 bases from J, with 6 bases between. CDR3 residues: CAWSAPTYEQYF. The CDR3 region has the DNA TGTGCCTGGAGTGCCCCTACCTACGAGCAGTACTTC.

The J gene is TRBJ2-1, the V gene TRBV28; D ambiguous. The CDR3 covers 13 residues. CDR1 is MDHEN, CDR2 SYDVKM, per germline. V dropped 6 bases and J dropped 0 bases, with 6 bases sitting between them. In DNA form, the CDR3 reads TGTGCCAGCAGACTAAGCTCCTACAATGAGCAGTTCTTC. It yields the protein CASRLSSYNEQFF.

The rearrangement joins TRBV2 to TRBJ2-1; perhaps TRBD2 as D (6 bases). The CDR3 runs to 14 residues. V lost 6 bases, J lost 7 bases, and 16 bases lay in between. Per the germline V gene, CDR1 is SNHLY and CDR2 is FYNNEI. CDR3: CASRPPRGRNEQFF. In DNA form, the CDR3 reads TGTGCCAGCAGGCCTCCGCGAGGGAGGAATGAGCAGTTCTTC.

In nucleotides, the CDR3 is TGTGCCAGCAGCTTTAGGGAGGTTGGCTATGGCTACACCTTC. This codes for CASSFREVGYGYTF. V and J are TRBV28 and TRBJ1-2; D unclear. V lost 6 bases and J lost 4, with 15 bases in between. The length of the CDR3 is 14 residues. CDR1 is MDHEN, CDR2 SYDVKM, per germline.

This clone was detected only once. CDR3 sequence: CASSEGQGVSYNSPLHF. CDR3 nucleotide sequence: TGTGCCAGCAGTGAAGGACAGGGGGTGTCCTATAATTCACCCCTCCACTTT. This sequence joins TRBV6-1 and TRBJ1-6, with 9 nucleotides matching TRBD1. V lost 1 base and J lost 1; bases outside the gene matches: 2. CDR3 length equals 17 residues. The germline V gene encodes CDR1 MNHNS and CDR2 SASEGT.

This rearrangement joins TRBV9 to TRBJ2-2, with TRBD1 identical over 8 bases. The CDR3 spans 14 residues. CDR1 and CDR2 from the germline V gene are SGDLS and YYNGEE. The J segment lost 7 bases and the V segment lost 4 bases, leaving 6 bases of the junction unmatched. The CDR3 DNA follows: TGTGCCAGCAGCCCACAGGGGGAAGACGGGGAGCTGTTTTTT. Protein sequence: CASSPQGEDGELFF. Full variable domain (remainder filled in from reference TRBV9 and TRBJ2-2): DSGVTQTPKHLITATGQRVTLRCSPRSGDLSVYWYQQSLDQGLQFLIQYYNGEERAKGNILERFSAQQFPDLHSELNLSSLELGDSALYFCASSPQGEDGELFFGEGSRLTVL.

J is TRBJ1-6 and V is TRBV12-5; D is undetermined. Between the trimmed V and J ends, which lost 1 base and 0 bases, there was a span of 10 bases. CDR1 and CDR2 (germline): LGHNT, FRNRAP. The CDR3 totals 17 residues. The CDR3 coding sequence is TGTGCTAGTGGTTTGGGGACGGGGAGCTCCTATAATTCACCCCTCCACTTT. It yields the protein CASGLGTGSSYNSPLHF.

The V call is TRBV6-5, the J call TRBJ2-7; 7 nucleotides line up with TRBD2. The CDR3 extends over 14 amino acids. Germline loops: CDR1 MNHEY, CDR2 SVGAGI. V was pared by 6 bases and J by 2 bases, with 7 bases of the junction left unmatched. The CDR3 protein is CASREGLSTYEQYF. As DNA, the CDR3 is TGTGCCAGCAGAGAGGGACTATCGACCTACGAGCAGTACTTC.

The DNA for the CDR3 is TGTGCCAGCAGCTTAAGTACAGGGGGGAGCTATGGCTACACCTTC. Its translation is CASSLSTGGSYGYTF. The chain carries TRBV7-9 and TRBJ1-2; TRBD1 aligns across 8 bases. CDR3 length: 15 residues. Germline CDR1 is SEHNR and CDR2 is FQNEAQ (reference sequence). The V segment lost 2 bases and the J segment 4 bases; nucleotides outside the gene matches: 6.

Comment on this clone: A junction end diverges from the germline sequence, so it may reflect a read error. The chain has TRBV7-3 and TRBJ2-2; 9 nucleotides align to TRBD2. The CDR3 spans 19 residues. Germline loops: CDR1 SGHTA, CDR2 FQGTGA. This CDR3 is CASRLRGSASGVNTGELFF. The CDR3 coding sequence is TGTGCCAGCAGATTAAGGGGTTCGGCTAGCGGGGTGAACACCGGGGAGCTGTTTTTT.

V usage is TRBV7-9 and J usage is TRBJ2-5, with D possibly matching TRBD2 (7 bases). The germline V gene has CDR1 SEHNR and CDR2 FQNEAQ (reference sequence). The CDR3 spans 15 residues. Trimming removed 7 bases from V and 5 bases from J, with 20 bases in between. The CDR3 sequence is CASTFSRGAGETQYF. The CDR3 DNA sequence: TGTGCCAGCACCTTCAGCCGGGGGGCGGGGGAGACCCAGTACTTC.

This clone was recorded once. V and J are TRBV11-2 and TRBJ1-1; no clear D gene. The CDR3 length is 15 residues. Germline assignment: CDR1 SGHAT and CDR2 FQNNGV. V lost 0 bases and J 4 bases, leaving 12 bases between the germline ends. CDR3 DNA sequence: TGTGCCAGCAGCTTAGATTCGGGAAGCGGCACTGAAGCTTTCTTT. Its translation is CASSLDSGSGTEAFF.